The 10 T cell receptor beta chains below all came from one sample that was sequenced in a study of T cell repertoires in aging, cancer and after chemotherapy. Multiplex touch-down PCR with TRB-A/B primers amplified rearranged V-D-J TRB sequences. TCRdb independently ran MiXCR on the multiplex PCR reads; one entry per CDR3 protein. Here the sample spans several thousand distinct CDR3 sequences, roughly 39% being singletons. TCR beta rearrangements were amplified from peripheral blood genomic DNA. The sample taken for sequencing was blood. The receptors stem from a human donor with a blood cancer.

This chain links TRBV12-3 or TRBV12-4 with TRBJ2-3; 10 bases map to TRBD2. Trimming removed 4 bases from V and 0 bases from J; junction bases left unmatched: 4. This CDR3 region has 16 residues. CDR3 sequence (DNA): TGTGCCAGCAGTTGGGGACTAGCGAAAAGCACAGATACGCAGTATTTT. Its translation: CASSWGLAKSTDTQYF.

This clonotype is medium-sized by share. The CDR3 is CSVRQLAEETQYF. CDR3 nucleotides: TGCAGCGTCCGGCAGCTAGCTGAAGAGACCCAGTACTTC. The chain employs TRBV29-1 and TRBJ2-5, with D possibly TRBD2 on 5 matching bases. This CDR3 has 13 amino acids. Per germline, CDR1 SQVTM and CDR2 ANQGSEA. Trimming stripped 6 bases from V and 3 bases from J, with 14 bases between. Complete variable domain (other parts from reference TRBV29-1 and TRBJ2-5): SAVISQKPSRDICQRGTSLTIQCQVDSQVTMMFWYRQQPGQSLTLIATANQGSEATYESGFVIDKFPISRPNLTFSTLTVSNMSPEDSSIYLCSVRQLAEETQYFGPGTRLLVL.

By its share, this clonotype is medium-sized. The chain is built from TRBV11-1 and TRBJ2-3; tentatively, D is TRBD2 (6 bases). The CDR3 covers 12 residues. V was clipped by 3 bases and J by 6 bases, with 7 bases between them. Germline CDR1 SGHAT, CDR2 FQDESV (reference sequence). The CDR3 DNA is TGTGCCAGCAGCTTTCGGGGGGATACGCAGTATTTT. This sequence encodes CASSFRGDTQYF.

This clonotype was observed once. The chain combines TRBV5-1 with TRBJ2-3; D is possibly TRBD2 (5 bases). V lost 0 bases and J lost 0, with 8 bases in between. The germline CDR1 and CDR2 sequences are SGHRS and YFSETQ. This CDR3 has 15 residues. The CDR3 coding sequence is TGCGCCAGCAGCTTGGACCGGACTAGCACAGATACGCAGTATTTT. It specifies CASSLDRTSTDTQYF.

The V and J genes are TRBV20-1 and TRBJ2-1, with D hard to call. V was cut by 0 bases and J by 0 bases, with 15 bases left in between. The CDR3 covers 17 residues. Germline V CDR1 and CDR2: DFQATT, SNEGSKA (reference sequence). The CDR3, as DNA: TGCAGTGCTAGAGATCCCTGGACGCCGAGCTCCTACAATGAGCAGTTCTTC. It encodes CSARDPWTPSSYNEQFF.

Worth noting for this clonotype: It is likely a read error, because the conserved phenylalanine at the end of the CDR3 is missing. The V call is TRBV19, the J call TRBJ2-5; no firm D call. The CDR3 has 13 residues. CDR1 is LNHDA and CDR2 is SQIVND in the germline V gene (reference sequence). V lost 5 bases and J lost 5, with 12 bases in between. CDR3 coding DNA: TGTGCCAGTAGTCCCAGGAGCACGGAGACCCAGTACTTA. It encodes CASSPRSTETQYL.

The gene calls are TRBV27 and TRBJ2-1; tentative D call: TRBD2 (6 bases). This CDR3 spans 17 amino acids. The V and J ends lost 4 bases and 0 bases respectively, with 16 bases between them. Germline values: CDR1 MNHEY, CDR2 SMNVEV (reference sequence). CDR3 sequence (DNA): TGTGCCAGCAGTTCAAACCGGGACTTTAGCTCCTACAATGAGCAGTTCTTC. It specifies CASSSNRDFSSYNEQFF.

This clonotype was seen a few times. The DNA of the CDR3 is TGTGCCAGTAGTATCGGGACAGCCGACTATAATTCACCCCTCCACTTT. Residues: CASSIGTADYNSPLHF. The rearrangement links TRBV19 to TRBJ1-6, with 7 positions matching TRBD1. CDR3 size: 16 residues. V lost 3 bases to trimming and J lost 3 bases; unmatched junction nucleotides: 5. CDR1 and CDR2 from the germline V gene are LNHDA and SQIVND (reference sequence).

This sequence joins TRBV6-1 and TRBJ1-5, with 8 bases that match TRBD1. CDR1 is MNHNS, CDR2 SASEGT, per germline. The CDR3 length is 14 residues. The V segment lost 6 bases and the J segment 7 bases; nucleotides outside the gene matches: 8. CDR3 amino acids: CASSAGGAQQPQHF. The DNA for the CDR3 is TGTGCCAGCAGCGCAGGGGGCGCACAACAGCCCCAGCATTTT.

This clonotype has a handful of counts. The V call is TRBV6-1, the J call TRBJ2-5; 8 bases map to TRBD2. Trimming cost V 1 base and J 5 bases; bases outside gene matches: 9. Germline V gene lookup returns CDR1 MNHNS and CDR2 SASEGT. The CDR3 is 16 residues long. The CDR3 DNA reads as TGTGCCAGCAGTGAAGTGGTGGCGGGAGGCGGGGAGACCCAGTACTTC. Its protein is CASSEVVAGGGETQYF.